The 17 T cell receptor beta chains listed next were all sequenced from one sample in a study of OX40 agonist ivuxolimab in advanced cancers. TCRdb keeps only in-frame clones here, not all; method: immunoSEQ multiplex PCR. This sample has under 15,000 clones, with about 88% found just once. The specimen comprised CD4+ or CD8+ T cells sorted from blood, sampled in a trial of the OX40 agonist ivuxolimab. Receptors were obtained from an adult with an advanced solid tumor such as melanoma, head and neck, liver or kidney cancer.

J is TRBJ2-2 and V is TRBV5-4; D is undetermined. Germline lookup yields CDR1 SGHNT and CDR2 YYREEE (reference sequence). The V end was cut by 2 bases, the J end by 3 bases, with 2 bases between. CDR3 length: 12 amino acids. The CDR3, as DNA: TGTGCCAGCAGCTTAGACACCGGGGAGCTGTTTTTT. Translated, it gives CASSLDTGELFF.

This sequence joins TRBV30 and TRBJ1-6, with D possibly matching TRBD1 (6 bases). The CDR3 runs 16 residues. Germline V gene lookup returns CDR1 GTSNPN and CDR2 SVGIG (reference sequence). V was cut by 3 bases and J by 10 bases, with 22 bases left in between. The CDR3 DNA sequence: TGTGCCTGGAGAGTGTGGGGGCCTTCAGGGGAATCACCCCTCCACTTT. It encodes CAWRVWGPSGESPLHF.

The rearrangement uses TRBV7-6 and TRBJ2-5, with a possible D match to TRBD2 (6 bases). Deletions cut 0 bases from V and 3 bases from J, with 14 bases between. Germline V gene sequence: CDR1 SGHVS, CDR2 FNYEAQ. The CDR3 has 16 amino acids. This chain's CDR3 is CASSLAVWDLEETQYF. CDR3 DNA: TGTGCCAGCAGCTTAGCTGTTTGGGACTTGGAAGAGACCCAGTACTTC.

This chain uses TRBV25-1 with TRBJ2-3; D unresolved. Trimming stripped 5 bases from V and 6 bases from J, with 18 bases between. The CDR3 runs to 15 residues. Germline CDR1 is MGHDK and CDR2 is SYGVNS. CDR3 amino acids: CASSQVSHFPDTQYF. The CDR3 nucleotides read TGTGCCAGCAGTCAGGTTTCACATTTCCCCGATACGCAGTATTTT.

V usage is TRBV6-4 and J usage is TRBJ2-2; TRBD2 aligns across 9 bases. J was trimmed by 6 bases and V by 4 bases; bases with no gene match: 3. Germline V lookup: CDR1 MRHNA, CDR2 SNTAGT. The CDR3 sequence is 14 residues long. In DNA, the CDR3 is TGTGCCAGCAGTGTTTTAGCGGGAGCCGGGGAGCTGTTTTTT. It encodes CASSVLAGAGELFF.

This clone has only a few counts. J is TRBJ1-5 and V is TRBV25-1, with D possibly being TRBD1 (5 bases). V dropped 3 bases and J dropped 10 bases, with 16 bases sitting between them. This CDR3 spans 14 amino acids. Germline lookup yields CDR1 MGHDK and CDR2 SYGVNS. The CDR3 sequence: CASSDGAGPQPQHF. In DNA, the CDR3 is TGTGCCAGCAGTGACGGGGCAGGTCCCCAACCCCAGCATTTT.

The chain has TRBV7-9 and TRBJ2-1; D not certain. V was clipped by 1 base and J by 2 bases, with 9 bases between them. CDR1 and CDR2 (germline): SEHNR, FQNEAQ (reference sequence). The CDR3 contains 15 residues. DNA for the CDR3: TGTGCCAGCAGCTTAGAAGGGCTTGCCTACAATGAGCAGTTCTTC. It translates to CASSLEGLAYNEQFF.

V is TRBV7-3 and J is TRBJ1-4, with D possibly TRBD1 on 5 matching bases. The CDR3 is 15 residues long. CDR1 and CDR2 from the germline V gene are SGHTA and FQGTGA. Deletions cut 4 bases from V and 6 bases from J, with 15 bases between. CDR3 sequence (DNA): TGTGCCAGCAGCTCACCGGGACCTTGGCATGAAAAACTGTTTTTT. Its translation: CASSSPGPWHEKLFF.

The rearrangement links TRBV11-3 to TRBJ1-4; TRBD1 is a possible D gene (5 bases). There are 15 residues in the CDR3. Trimming removed 5 bases from V and 0 bases from J, with 10 bases in between. CDR1 and CDR2 (germline): SGHNT, YENEEA. The CDR3 nucleotides are TGTGCCAGCAGCCCCCGGACACCAACTAATGAAAAACTGTTTTTT. Amino acid sequence: CASSPRTPTNEKLFF.

The chain links TRBV7-9 to TRBJ2-1; 13 bases line up with TRBD2. The germline CDR1 and CDR2 sequences are SEHNR and FQNEAQ (reference sequence). The CDR3 consists of 16 residues. V shed 3 bases and J 8 bases; nucleotides not matched to a gene: 7. The CDR3 nucleotides are TGTGCCAGCAGCTTCCCGACTAGCGGGGGGTACGATGAGCAGTTCTTC. It specifies CASSFPTSGGYDEQFF. Full variable domain (rest looked up from reference TRBV7-9 and TRBJ2-1): DTGVSQNPRHKITKRGQNVTFRCDPISEHNRLYWYRQTLGQGPEFLTYFQNEAQLEKSRLLSDRFSAERPKGSFSTLEIQRTEQGDSAMYLCASSFPTSGGYDEQFFGPGTRLTVL.

This clone was seen once. The V call is TRBV7-2, the J call TRBJ2-7; TRBD2 might be the D (6 bases). From germline, CDR1 is SGHTA and CDR2 FQGNSA. Between the trimmed V and J ends, which lost 1 base and 7 bases, there was a span of 23 bases. This CDR3 has 17 residues. DNA for the CDR3: TGTGCCAGCAGCTTAGATACGACTAGACCCAGGGTTATTGAGCAGTACTTC. Translated, it gives CASSLDTTRPRVIEQYF.

V usage is TRBV7-6 and J usage is TRBJ2-3; the match to TRBD2 covers 8 bases. This CDR3 is 17 amino acids long. Germline-derived CDR1 and CDR2 are SGHVS and FNYEAQ. The ends lost 5 bases at V and 4 bases at J; junction bases unmatched: 14. The chain's CDR3 is CASSPTGYFGGADTQYF. In nucleotides, the CDR3 is TGTGCCAGCAGCCCAACCGGCTACTTCGGGGGGGCAGATACGCAGTATTTT.

The sample holds many counts of this clone. This rearrangement joins TRBV27 to TRBJ1-2; D remains ambiguous. CDR1 and CDR2 (germline): MNHEY, SMNVEV (reference sequence). The CDR3 runs to 13 residues. V lost 5 bases to trimming and J lost 4 bases, with 11 bases between them. CDR3 amino acids: CASSPTPAYGYTF. The CDR3 DNA sequence: TGTGCCAGCAGTCCGACCCCTGCCTATGGCTACACCTTC.

The rearrangement links TRBV4-3 to TRBJ2-7; 9 nucleotides line up with TRBD1. The CDR3 covers 16 residues. J gave up 3 bases and V 3 bases, and 9 bases lay outside the gene matches. Germline-derived CDR1 and CDR2 are LGHNA and YSLEER. The CDR3 reads CASSHAGTGSIYEQYF. CDR3 DNA sequence: TGCGCCAGCAGCCATGCTGGGACAGGGAGCATCTACGAGCAGTACTTC.

The rearrangement uses TRBV4-2 and TRBJ1-4; 9 bases align to TRBD1. The CDR3 contains 17 residues. Per germline, CDR1 LGHNA and CDR2 YNFKEQ. Germline trimming cut 2 bases from V and 8 bases from J; bases unmatched to any gene: 12. This chain's CDR3 is CASSQSWGDRVKEKLFF. CDR3 coding DNA: TGTGCCAGCAGCCAATCCTGGGGGGACAGGGTTAAAGAAAAACTGTTTTTT.

The table lists this clone with a count of one. CDR3 DNA: TGTGCCAGCAGCTTATTTCGGTTGACAGATTATGGCTACACCTTC. The encoded protein is CASSLFRLTDYGYTF. The chain links TRBV11-3 to TRBJ1-2, with a possible D match to TRBD1 (5 bases). The CDR3 length is 15 residues. V was clipped by 2 bases and J by 5 bases, with 15 bases between them. Per the germline V gene, CDR1 is SGHNT and CDR2 is YENEEA.

The gene calls are TRBV7-9 and TRBJ2-1; 9 bases fit TRBD1. CDR1 is SEHNR, CDR2 FQNEAQ, per germline (reference sequence). V was clipped by 4 bases and J by 3 bases; unmatched bases: 13. The CDR3 runs 18 residues. CDR3 in DNA: TGTGCCAGCAGCTCAGAGGTATTCGGGGACAGGGTCTACAATGAGCAGTTCTTC. Its protein is CASSSEVFGDRVYNEQFF.